This T cell receptor beta chain was identified during a study of T cell clones after liver transplantation (dated by TCRdb to between 2017 and 2020). With respect to the entire study: ITN030ST, the source of the samples, was a randomized trial that attempted immunosuppression withdrawal within 2 years of liver transplantation. The study cohort included 8 liver transplant recipients, of whom 3 were classified as tolerant and 5 as non-tolerant. Donor-reactive T cell clones were identified by TCRbeta sequencing following a pre-transplant mixed lymphocyte reaction and were subsequently tracked in post-transplant blood. Tolerance was defined as complete withdrawal of immunosuppression for at least one year without a rise in liver enzymes beyond twice the upper limit of normal. As an antigen-independent comparator for donor-reactive sequences, third party-reactive TCRbeta sequences were also identified from pre-transplant MLRs. The subjects received no induction therapy and were kept on standard immunosuppression until randomization at 12-24 months post-transplant. Three of the eight recipients were HCV-positive; the others were transplanted for non-autoimmune, non-viral indications. Study-wide conclusions, independent of this receptor: In a couple of subjects, low numbers of available donor cells limited the measurable donor-reactive repertoire. The conclusions were preliminary, being limited by small, heterogeneous patient numbers and by non-standardized post-transplant time points. Because no allograft tissue specimens were available, donor-reactive T cells may have migrated into the graft instead of being deleted. In 5 of 8 subjects, circulating donor-reactive CD4 TCRbeta sequences decreased significantly after transplant, regardless of tolerance or HCV status. Once repertoire turnover was taken into account, donor-reactive detection showed a significant reduction for CD4 in 7 of 8 subjects and for CD8 in 8 of 8. Donor-reactive sequences declined more than third party-reactive ones, suggesting partial antigen-specific deletion unrelated to withdrawal success.

High-throughput TCRbeta CDR3 sequencing of frozen genomic DNA was performed by immunoSEQ, including PCR amplification, mapping, bias correction and internal controls. The authors' pipeline ran thus. Only productive rearrangements were retained, and each unique TCRbeta sequence was defined by its CDR3 nucleotide sequence together with its V and J gene. For a sequence to be called donor-reactive, it needed a frequency of at least 0.01% and at least 5-fold expansion in CFSE-low cells compared with unstimulated pre-transplant cells. To ensure at least 90% detection power, minimum frequency thresholds were set for each subject based on that subject's lowest-template unstimulated sample. Jensen-Shannon divergence between the top 1000 TCRbeta sequences post-transplant and pre-transplant was used to measure repertoire turnover. Changes in detection of donor-reactive sequences were tested with two-sided Fisher's exact tests. TCRdb took this table from immuneACCESS and kept in-frame rearrangements with V and J called. Such tables lack part of the clones; where checked against another copy, unresolved V genes explain under half of the gap, and the rest is unexplained. The V and J calls and clone size are taken from that table; D and trimming were inferred from the DNA. The sample table shows 4,000 to 6,000 clones, and about two fifths are seen once. Approximately 13% of the sample comes from the top ten.

Proliferating CFSE-low cells from the MLR were sequenced to define alloreactive TCRbeta sequences. In the CFSE-MLRs, pre-transplant recipient cells were stimulated with donor PBMCs, splenocytes or lymph node cells, or with third-party PBMCs. All 8 studied subjects were randomized to withdrawal of immunosuppression. Genomic DNA was isolated with the Qiagen DNeasy Blood and Tissue Kit. With respect to this clone: The clone's antigen remains unknown. Per-base qualities were not stored, and no clone one base away is much larger.

From the cysteine through the phenylalanine, the CDR3 covers 14 amino acids. This entry keeps only the CDR3 DNA: 42 bases, framed from base 1. From the germline V gene (reference sequence), CDR1 is SEHNR and CDR2 is FQNEAQ. The V and J genes are TRBV7-9 and TRBJ2-5; TRBD2 fits 7 bases in the junction. The better agreement between TRBJ2-7 and the DNA end casts doubt on the J call. This sequence originates from a human patient who received a liver transplant. Where a transplant has occurred, the graft donor may have supplied some of the T cells. Sequences were obtained from CD4+ T cells from cultured PBMCs. The DNA sequence is TGTGCCAGCAGCCTCGGGAGTAGCGGGTACGAGCAGTACTTC. Its coded protein is CASSLGSSGYEQYF.